The next 10 T cell receptor beta chains were all read from a single sample in a study of cytomegalovirus exposure and HLA in healthy donors. PCR involved 60 Vbeta and 13 Jbeta primers. Libraries were prepared by immunoSEQ multiplex PCR; TCRdb keeps only in-frame clonotypes and omits some of them. The sample lists around 130,000 clones, around 77% occurring once. The sample consisted of PBMCs. The receptors come from a man in his forties or fifties in good health and CMV-seronegative.

The chain carries TRBV2 and TRBJ2-2; 9 positions match TRBD2. Trimming removed 8 bases from V and 1 base from J; junction bases left unmatched: 14. The CDR3 covers 18 residues. Germline V gene sequence: CDR1 SNHLY, CDR2 FYNNEI. The CDR3 loop is CASRGVAGAQQNTGELFF. DNA of the CDR3: TGTGCCAGCCGTGGGGTAGCGGGAGCCCAGCAGAACACCGGGGAGCTGTTTTTT.

This clone was detected once. The chain recombines TRBV19 with TRBJ1-2; 7 positions match TRBD1. The ends lost 2 bases at V and 4 bases at J; junction bases unmatched: 7. The CDR3 covers 15 residues. Germline assignment: CDR1 LNHDA and CDR2 SQIVND (reference sequence). The CDR3 loop reads CASSIRTGLGYGYTF. The DNA for the CDR3 is TGTGCCAGTAGTATAAGGACAGGACTTGGCTATGGCTACACCTTC.

This sequence joins TRBV30 and TRBJ2-2, with TRBD1 identical over 11 bases. Germline CDR1 is GTSNPN and CDR2 is SVGIG (reference sequence). The CDR3 is 13 residues long. V was clipped by 3 bases and J by 6 bases; unmatched bases: 0. The CDR3 DNA reads as TGTGCCTGGAGGGGACAGGGGGCCGGGGAGCTGTTTTTT. Protein product: CAWRGQGAGELFF.

J is TRBJ2-7 and V is TRBV28, with a possible D match to TRBD1 (6 bases). Germline V lookup: CDR1 MDHEN, CDR2 SYDVKM. V was trimmed by 9 bases and J by 0 bases, leaving 12 bases between them. The CDR3 totals 13 residues. Here the CDR3 DNA reads TGTGCCAGTACTACAGGGTCCTCCTACGAGCAGTACTTC. Its protein product is CASTTGSSYEQYF.

Only one count was recorded for this clone. The gene calls are TRBV2 and TRBJ1-3; 7 bases line up with TRBD1. Germline V gene lookup returns CDR1 SNHLY and CDR2 FYNNEI. With 5 bases clipped from V and 2 bases from J, the junction kept 3 bases outside the gene matches. This CDR3 has 14 residues. CDR3 coding DNA: TGTGCCAGCAGTAATCAGGGGGCTGGAAACACCATATATTTT. Protein product: CASSNQGAGNTIYF.

V usage is TRBV4-1 and J usage is TRBJ2-1, with 14 bases that match TRBD2. The germline CDR1 and CDR2 sequences are MGHRA and YSYEKL. The junction had 6 bases not matched to a gene; V was cut back by 2 bases and J by 6 bases. The CDR3 runs to 17 residues. The CDR3 nucleotides are TGCGCCAGCAGCCAAAGGCTGACTAGCGGGAGGGTCAATGAGCAGTTCTTC. This codes for CASSQRLTSGRVNEQFF.

This clone was picked up a small number of times. The chain combines TRBV27 with TRBJ1-1; 9 nucleotides agree with TRBD1. The CDR3 has 17 residues. The germline gives CDR1 MNHEY, CDR2 SMNVEV (reference sequence). V dropped 4 bases and J dropped 3; count of bases not matched to a gene: 12. CDR3 in DNA: TGTGCCAGCAGTTCCTCCGGGACAGGGTATGGATACACTGAAGCTTTCTTT. It is translated as CASSSSGTGYGYTEAFF.

The chain carries TRBV7-2 and TRBJ2-5; a weak D match, TRBD2 (6 bases). CDR1 SGHTA and CDR2 FQGNSA come from the germline V gene. The germline V and J ends were trimmed by 3 bases and 1 base, with 9 bases remaining between them. The CDR3 sequence is 14 residues long. The CDR3 reads CASSFGRGQETQYF. The CDR3 nucleotides are TGTGCCAGCAGCTTTGGGCGGGGCCAAGAGACCCAGTACTTC.

The gene calls are TRBV29-1 and TRBJ2-7; D gene ambiguous. CDR1 SQVTM and CDR2 ANQGSEA come from the germline V gene. The V end was cut by 4 bases, the J end by 5 bases, with 9 bases between. This CDR3 has 11 amino acids. For the CDR3, the DNA is TGCAGCGTTGTAGTGGGCCACGAGCAGTACTTC. Protein sequence: CSVVVGHEQYF.

This clone was counted between two and nine times. This chain connects TRBV6-5 to TRBJ1-4; TRBD1 is a possible D gene (6 bases). V was shortened by 6 bases and J by 5 bases, with 10 bases between the two germline ends. This CDR3 has 13 residues. Germline V CDR1 and CDR2: MNHEY, SVGAGI. The DNA for the CDR3 is TGTGCCAGCAGGGACAGTTACAATGAAAAACTGTTTTTT. Amino acid sequence: CASRDSYNEKLFF.